This T cell receptor beta chain was sequenced in a study of a mutant IDH1 vaccine in newly diagnosed glioma. At the level of the study: Of treated patients, approximately 62% were men and 37.5% women, averaging around 39 years.

TCRdb keeps only in-frame clones here, not all; method: immunoSEQ multiplex PCR. The sample contains some 26,000 clones, 80% to 85% of which appear only once. This CDR3 is 16 amino acids long. Per germline, CDR1 LGHNT and CDR2 FRNRAP. Trimming left V 4 bases short and J 3 bases short, with 16 bases between. Notes on this clone: The antigen remains undetermined.

The time point denotes: week 23, last vaccination. Alongside topical imiquimod, each dose of vaccine comprised 300 ug of mutant IDH1 20-mer peptide. New IDH1-mutant, ATRX-lost WHO grade 3 or 4 astrocytomas occurred in donors. The sequencing here drew on PBMCs, taken from a glioma patient whose treatment included an IDH1 peptide vaccine. The sequence was obtained from a woman aged 30 to 39 with glioma. The chain has TRBV12-5 and TRBJ1-5; the D gene is possibly TRBD1 (5 bases). The CDR3 DNA sequence: TGTGCTAGTGGTTCCCTCGGGGGAAAGCCCAATCAGCCCCAGCATTTT. It is translated as CASGSLGGKPNQPQHF. Variable domain in full (rest from reference TRBV12-5 and TRBJ1-5): DARVTQTPRHKVTEMGQEVTMRCQPILGHNTVFWYRQTMMQGLELLAYFRNRAPLDDSGMPKDRFSAEMPDATLATLKIQPSEPRDSAVYFCASGSLGGKPNQPQHFGDGTRLSIL.